One T cell receptor (beta chain) is described in this entry. Its antigen is still unknown. PCR was performed using 60 Vbeta and 13 Jbeta primers. Original data processing: There were around 77 million unique TCR beta chains by a later count, and some 10 million of them were shared. TCRdb's copy holds only in-frame clones and misses some; the assay was immunoSEQ multiplex PCR. The D gene and trimming were derived from the DNA, and the V and J assignments and clone size from that table. The repertoire consists of about 140,000 clones, with about four fifths occurring once and the leading ten covering approximately 2.1%. This entry comes from a study of cytomegalovirus exposure and HLA in healthy donors. Study-wide context: Early released data comprised approximately 85 million unique TCRs from HLA-typed donors. General observations from the study: Accounts indicate the classifier identified cytomegalovirus status with strong specificity and sensitivity.

The clonotype comes from a young man in good health and CMV-seronegative. Sequencing was performed on PBMCs.

Written as DNA, the CDR3 is TGTGCCAGCAGTTTGAGCGATTTTGGCCAGCCCCAGCATTTT. It translates to CASSLSDFGQPQHF. The gene calls are TRBV28 and TRBJ1-5; D call uncertain. V gave up 3 bases and J gave up 7 bases, with 13 bases separating them. Germline assignment: CDR1 MDHEN and CDR2 SYDVKM. The CDR3 sequence is 14 residues long.